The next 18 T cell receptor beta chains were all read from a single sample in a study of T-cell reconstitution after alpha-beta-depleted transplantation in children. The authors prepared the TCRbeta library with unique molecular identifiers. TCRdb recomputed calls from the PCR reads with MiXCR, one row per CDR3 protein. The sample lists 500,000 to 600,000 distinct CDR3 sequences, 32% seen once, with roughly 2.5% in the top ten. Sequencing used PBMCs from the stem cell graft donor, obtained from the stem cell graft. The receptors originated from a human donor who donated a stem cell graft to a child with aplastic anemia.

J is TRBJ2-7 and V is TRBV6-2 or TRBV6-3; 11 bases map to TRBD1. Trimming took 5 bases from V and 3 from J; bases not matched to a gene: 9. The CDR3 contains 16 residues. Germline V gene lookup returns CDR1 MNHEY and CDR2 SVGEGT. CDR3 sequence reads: CASSHGTGGPYYEQYF. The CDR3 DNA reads TGTGCCAGCAGTCACGGGACAGGGGGGCCCTACTACGAGCAGTACTTC.

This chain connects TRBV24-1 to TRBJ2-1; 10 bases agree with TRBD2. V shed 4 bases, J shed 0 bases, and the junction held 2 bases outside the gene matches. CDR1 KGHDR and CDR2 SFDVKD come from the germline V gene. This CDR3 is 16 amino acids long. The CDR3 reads CATSELAGSSYNEQFF. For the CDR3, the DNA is TGTGCCACCAGTGAACTAGCGGGAAGCTCCTACAATGAGCAGTTCTTC.

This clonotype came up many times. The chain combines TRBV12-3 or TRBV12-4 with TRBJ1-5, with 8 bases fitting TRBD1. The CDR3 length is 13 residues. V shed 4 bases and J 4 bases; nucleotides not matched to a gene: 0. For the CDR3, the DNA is TGTGCCAGCAGTTGGACAGGGAATCAGCCCCAGCATTTT. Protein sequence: CASSWTGNQPQHF.

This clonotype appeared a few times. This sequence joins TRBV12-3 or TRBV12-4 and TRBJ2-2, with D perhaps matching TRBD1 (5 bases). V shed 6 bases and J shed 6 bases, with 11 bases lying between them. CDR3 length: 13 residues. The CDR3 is CASRQGFPGELFF. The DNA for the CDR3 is TGTGCCAGCAGGCAGGGTTTCCCCGGGGAGCTGTTTTTT.

CDR3 amino acids: CASSPGTGFSGNTIYF. The CDR3 coding sequence is TGCGCCAGCAGCCCGGGGACAGGTTTCTCTGGAAACACCATATATTTT. V gene TRBV5-1 combines with J gene TRBJ1-3, with 8 bases fitting TRBD1. CDR1 SGHRS and CDR2 YFSETQ come from the germline V gene. The CDR3 is 16 residues long. V lost 4 bases to trimming and J lost 0 bases; unmatched junction nucleotides: 6.

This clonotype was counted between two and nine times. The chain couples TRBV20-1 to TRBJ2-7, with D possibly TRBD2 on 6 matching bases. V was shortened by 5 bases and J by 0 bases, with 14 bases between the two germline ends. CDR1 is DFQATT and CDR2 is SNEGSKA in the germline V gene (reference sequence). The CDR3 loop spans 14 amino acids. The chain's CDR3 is CSAGRDWSSYEQYF. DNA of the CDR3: TGCAGTGCTGGTCGGGACTGGAGCTCCTACGAGCAGTACTTC.

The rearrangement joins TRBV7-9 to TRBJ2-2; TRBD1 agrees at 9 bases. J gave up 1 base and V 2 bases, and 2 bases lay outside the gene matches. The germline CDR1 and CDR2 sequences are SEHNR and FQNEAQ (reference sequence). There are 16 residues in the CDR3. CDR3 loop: CASSLPGQGNTGELFF. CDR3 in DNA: TGTGCCAGCAGCTTACCGGGACAGGGGAACACCGGGGAGCTGTTTTTT.

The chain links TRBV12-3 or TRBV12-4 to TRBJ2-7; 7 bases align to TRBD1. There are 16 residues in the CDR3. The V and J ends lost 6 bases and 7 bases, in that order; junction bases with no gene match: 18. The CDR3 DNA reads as TGTGCCAGCAGCCCGCCTCCATATCATGAACAGGGGGAGCAGTACGTC. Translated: CASSPPPYHEQGEQYV.

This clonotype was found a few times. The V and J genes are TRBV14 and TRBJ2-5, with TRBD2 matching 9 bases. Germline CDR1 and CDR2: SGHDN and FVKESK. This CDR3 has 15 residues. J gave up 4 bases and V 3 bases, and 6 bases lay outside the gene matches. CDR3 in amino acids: CASSQTRGRAETQYF. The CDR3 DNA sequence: TGTGCCAGCAGCCAGACGCGCGGGAGGGCAGAGACCCAGTACTTC.

The CDR3 bases are TGCAGCCATCCAGCACCGAACCCCAACACTGAAGCTTTCTTT. This codes for CSHPAPNPNTEAFF. The rearrangement links TRBV29-1 to TRBJ1-1; D unresolved. Trimming cost V 8 bases and J 2 bases, with 18 bases left between them. The germline gives CDR1 SQVTM, CDR2 ANQGSEA. The CDR3 extends over 14 amino acids.

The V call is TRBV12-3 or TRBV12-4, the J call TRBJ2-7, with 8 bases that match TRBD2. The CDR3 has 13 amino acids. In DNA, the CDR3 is TGTGCCAGCGGTTTAGGACTAGCCGTCGAGCAGTACGTC. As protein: CASGLGLAVEQYV.

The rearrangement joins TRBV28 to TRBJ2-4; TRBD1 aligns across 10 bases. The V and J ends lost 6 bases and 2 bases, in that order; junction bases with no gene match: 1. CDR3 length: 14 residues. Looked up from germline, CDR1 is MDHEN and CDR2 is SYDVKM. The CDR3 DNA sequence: TGTGCCAGCAGGGACAGGGGGACCAAAAACATTCAGTACTTC. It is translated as CASRDRGTKNIQYF. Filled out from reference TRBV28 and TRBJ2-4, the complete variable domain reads DVKVTQSSRYLVKRTGEKVFLECVQDMDHENMFWYRQDPGLGLRLIYFSYDVKMKEKGDIPEGYSVSREKKERFSLILESASTNQTSMYLCASRDRGTKNIQYFGAGTRLSVL.

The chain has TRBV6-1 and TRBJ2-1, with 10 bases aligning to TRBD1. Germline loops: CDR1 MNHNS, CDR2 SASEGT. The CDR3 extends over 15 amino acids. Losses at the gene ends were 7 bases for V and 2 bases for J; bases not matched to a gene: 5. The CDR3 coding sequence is TGTGCCAGCACCCAGGACAGGGGGGCCTACAATGAGCAGTTCTTC. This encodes CASTQDRGAYNEQFF.

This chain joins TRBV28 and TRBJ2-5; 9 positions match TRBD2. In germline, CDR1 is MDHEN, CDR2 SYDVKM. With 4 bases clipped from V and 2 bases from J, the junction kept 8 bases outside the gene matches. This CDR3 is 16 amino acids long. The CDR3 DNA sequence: TGTGCCAGCAGTTCCGTAGCGGGAGAGCGGCAAGAGACCCAGTACTTC. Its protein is CASSSVAGERQETQYF.

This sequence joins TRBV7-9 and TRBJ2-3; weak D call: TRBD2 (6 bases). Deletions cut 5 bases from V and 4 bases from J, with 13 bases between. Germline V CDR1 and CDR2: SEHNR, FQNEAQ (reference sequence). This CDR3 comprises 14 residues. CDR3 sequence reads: CASSPAWGADTQYF. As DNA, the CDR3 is TGTGCCAGCAGCCCCGCATGGGGGGCAGATACGCAGTATTTT.

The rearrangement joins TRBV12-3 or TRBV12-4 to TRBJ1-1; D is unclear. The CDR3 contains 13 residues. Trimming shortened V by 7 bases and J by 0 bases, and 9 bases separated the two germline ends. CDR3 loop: CASTFDMNTEAFF. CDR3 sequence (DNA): TGTGCCAGCACCTTCGATATGAACACTGAAGCTTTCTTT.

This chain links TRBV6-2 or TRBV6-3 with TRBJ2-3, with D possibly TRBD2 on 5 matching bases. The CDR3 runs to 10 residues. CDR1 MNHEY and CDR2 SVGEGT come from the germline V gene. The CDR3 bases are TGTGCTGCCGGGGCAGATACGCAGTATTTT. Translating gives CAAGADTQYF.

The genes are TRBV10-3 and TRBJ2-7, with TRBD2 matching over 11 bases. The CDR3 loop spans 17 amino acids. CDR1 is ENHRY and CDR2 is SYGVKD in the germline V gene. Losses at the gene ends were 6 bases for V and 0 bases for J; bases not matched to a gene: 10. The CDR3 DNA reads TGTGCCATCAGACCGCTTACTAGCGGGAGCACCTCCTACGAGCAGTACTTC. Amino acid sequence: CAIRPLTSGSTSYEQYF.